This section outlines one T cell receptor beta chain sequence together with its context. Its target is unknown. The entry originates in a study of vaccination and CD4 T cells after COVID-19. Study context: Researchers treated cells with overlapping spike peptides taken from SARS-CoV-2, HCoV-NL63, HCoV-OC43 and HCoV-229E.

Regarding treatment: approximately 11-day PBMC culture with coronavirus spike peptide pools or control peptides (ViraFEST assay). Researchers used the Oncomine TCR Beta short-read assay to sequence DNA from cultured CD4+ T cells. The authors extracted genomic DNA from cultured CD4+ T cells. TCRdb re-called the PCR reads through MiXCR, storing one row per CDR3 protein. Seen here are around 2,400 distinct CDR3 sequences, under 40% observed once, and the top ten hold under 55%. Trimming pared 3 bases from V and 5 bases from J, leaving 16 bases between. The CDR3 runs 15 residues. Looked up from germline, CDR1 is LNHDA and CDR2 is SQIVND (reference sequence).

The chain is built from TRBV19 and TRBJ2-5, with a weak D call TRBD2 (5 bases). The sequence derives from a human donor who had recovered from COVID-19. Material for sequencing was CD4+ T cells from blood, cultured in vitro. CDR3 DNA: TGTGCCAGTAGTATCCCTGGGTTAGCGCGGGAGACCCAGTACTTC. Encoded protein: CASSIPGLARETQYF.